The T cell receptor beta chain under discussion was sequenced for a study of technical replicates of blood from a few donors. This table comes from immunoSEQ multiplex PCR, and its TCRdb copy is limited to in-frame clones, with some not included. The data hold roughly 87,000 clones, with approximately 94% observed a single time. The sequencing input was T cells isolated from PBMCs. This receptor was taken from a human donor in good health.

The CDR3 loop reads CASSLTSGDTDTQYF. The CDR3 coding sequence is TGTGCCAGCAGCTTAACGAGCGGCGACACAGATACGCAGTATTTT. This sequence joins TRBV7-9 and TRBJ2-3; tentatively, D is TRBD2 (5 bases). The germline V gene has CDR1 SEHNR and CDR2 FQNEAQ (reference sequence). V lost 2 bases, J lost 2 bases, and 11 bases lay in between. This CDR3 has 15 amino acids.